This T cell receptor (beta chain) was obtained from a study of T cells after posttransplantation cyclophosphamide. Busulfan-fludarabine conditioning, marrow transplant, and cyclophosphamide on days +3 and +4 were administered. Broader study findings: Recipient CMV seropositivity and CMV reactivation strongly tracked TRB clonality. Blood and skin or GI T cell repertoires showed limited TRB overlap.

Points on this clone: Antigen: not known.

Method: immunoSEQ multiplex PCR; TCRdb's copy keeps in-frame clones and lacks some. The sample contains around 40,000 clones, less than 95% of which appear only once. The sequence was obtained from a male patient aged 60 to 75 who received an allogeneic stem cell transplant from a related donor and was CMV-positive. Certain T cells may be donor cells from the graft. The starting material was PBMCs, obtained about 64 days after allogeneic stem cell transplant with posttransplant cyclophosphamide.

The CDR3 DNA reads TGCAGCGTCCAGGGTCCTTCGAACACTGAAGCTTTCTTT. It encodes CSVQGPSNTEAFF. The rearrangement joins TRBV29-1 to TRBJ1-1, with TRBD1 as a possible D gene (5 bases). Germline V gene data show CDR1 as SQVTM and CDR2 as ANQGSEA. The CDR3 has 13 residues. V lost 6 bases and J 1 base, leaving 12 bases between the germline ends.